A few counts support the clone carrying this T cell receptor beta chain. Its specificity is unknown. Using its own MiXCR run on the 5' RACE reads, TCRdb lists one record per CDR3 protein. This table holds 150,000 to 200,000 distinct CDR3 sequences, around 16% found once. CDR3 length: 13 amino acids. V was shortened by 6 bases and J by 6 bases, with 14 bases between the two germline ends. The sample is drawn from a study of T-cell memory formation after mild COVID-19. Study-wide background: Largely donor-specific sequence clusters came from a couple of donors. Study findings and constraints: Mostly located in CM and EM were contracting CD4+ clones, with contracting CD8+ clones located in EMRA. Clones contracting day 15 to 85 were balanced CD4/CD8; later expanders leaned CD4+.

This TCR was sampled from an adult woman who had mild COVID-19 (a few samples of this study predate the infection). Cell type and time point are not known. The V gene is TRBV12-3 or TRBV12-4, the J gene TRBJ1-1; D uncertain. Specimen: PBMCs or a T cell subset sorted from them (not recorded which). Written as DNA, the CDR3 is TGTGCCAGCAGCTGGTGGACGTCCGCTGAAGCTTTCTTT. Its protein is CASSWWTSAEAFF.